The T cell receptor beta chain under discussion was sequenced for a study of T-cell reconstitution after alpha-beta-depleted transplantation in children. Regarding the study as a whole: Newly produced T cells mostly provided counts and TCRbeta diversity after one year, as hyperexpanded clones declined. It was reported that alpha-beta T cells came from several hundred expanded graft clones (about two months after transplant).

This clonotype was counted at least ten times. Its specificity is not known. The authors prepared the TCRbeta library with unique molecular identifiers. TCRdb processed the PCR reads anew with MiXCR; each CDR3 protein has one entry. Of 98,000 or so distinct CDR3 sequences listed, 5% to 8% are singletons. Trimming took 3 bases from V and 4 from J, leaving 6 bases between them. CDR3 length equals 12 residues. The sequencing here drew on PBMCs, mostly from graft donor cells, taken 360 days after TCRalphabeta/CD19-depleted stem cell transplant. The receptor was isolated from a male patient under 10 years old who had a stem cell transplant for acute lymphoblastic leukemia, so the T cells may come from the graft donor. This chain connects TRBV12-3 or TRBV12-4 to TRBJ1-2; a weak D match, TRBD1 (5 bases). CDR3 sequence (DNA): TGTGCCAGCAGTTTGGGGGTCTATGGCTACACCTTC. It specifies CASSLGVYGYTF.